The clone carrying this T cell receptor (beta chain) was observed a few times. The antigen is not known. This sample was taken from a study of T cell repertoires in cytomegalovirus infection. Study context: Public TCR beta signatures indicated both CMV infection and matching HLA type.

CDR3 length: 19 amino acids. V gave up 3 bases and J gave up 0 bases; unmatched junction bases: 12. Germline V gene data show CDR1 as LGHNT and CDR2 as FRNRAP. MiXCR, applied by TCRdb to the reads, yields one record per CDR3 protein. The table has about 900,000 distinct CDR3 sequences, approximately 31% seen once; the top ten hold roughly 13%. The chain employs TRBV12-5 and TRBJ1-4; 8 bases fit TRBD1. The sequence was collected from a human donor in good health (CMV status not recorded). Some clones in this sample may be carry-over from other donors' samples. Here the sequenced sample was cultured CD8+ T cells from PBMCs, taken from culture after CMV antigen stimulation. The CDR3 DNA follows: TGTGCTAGTGGTTTCTACTCCGGACAGGGAGACTCAACTAATGAAAAACTGTTTTTT. This translates into CASGFYSGQGDSTNEKLFF.